Listed below are T cell receptor beta chains from one sample, sequenced in a study of monozygotic twins with inflammatory bowel disease. After re-calling the 5' RACE reads, TCRdb lists one entry per CDR3 protein, DNA absent. The specimen's table records about 350,000 distinct CDR3 sequences. The sequenced sample consisted of blood. The receptors were gathered from a human donor with ulcerative colitis or Crohn's disease, or a healthy co-twin of an affected twin (not recorded which). Both conserved end residues are part of each CDR3.

CDR3 protein: CSACREGQPQHF; V gene: TRBV20-1; J gene: TRBJ1-5
CDR3 protein: CASSLGQGSYEQYF; V gene: TRBV5-1; J gene: TRBJ2-7
CDR3 protein: CACRGLGTEAFF; V gene: TRBV30; J gene: TRBJ1-1
CDR3 protein: CASSFETAAYNEQFF; V gene: TRBV6-5; J gene: TRBJ2-1
CDR3 protein: CASSPTSGPRNTQYF; V gene: TRBV5-1; J gene: TRBJ2-3
CDR3 protein: CASSPNPSIAGHEQFF; V gene: TRBV7-3; J gene: TRBJ2-1
CDR3 protein: CSARAGDSNQPQHF; V gene: TRBV20-1; J gene: TRBJ1-5
CDR3 protein: CSARTGLLNQPQHF; V gene: TRBV20-1; J gene: TRBJ1-5
CDR3 protein: CASANGNYGYTF; V gene: TRBV12-5; J gene: TRBJ1-2
CDR3 protein: CASRVTGTNTGELFF; V gene: TRBV6-4; J gene: TRBJ2-2
CDR3 protein: CASSRAAGNIQYF; V gene: TRBV18; J gene: TRBJ2-4
CDR3 protein: CASSYSRGGKGNTIYF; V gene: TRBV6-5; J gene: TRBJ1-3
CDR3 protein: CSVSEAGTQHGEQYF; V gene: TRBV29-1; J gene: TRBJ2-7
CDR3 protein: CSVEVASGYEQYF; V gene: TRBV29-1; J gene: TRBJ2-7
CDR3 protein: CASSLSGHNYGYTF; V gene: TRBV7-2; J gene: TRBJ1-2
CDR3 protein: CSALGQGVSEAFF; V gene: TRBV20-1; J gene: TRBJ1-1
CDR3 protein: CASTSRDRQNIQYF; V gene: TRBV2; J gene: TRBJ2-4
CDR3 protein: CASSPGTGGGGELFF; V gene: TRBV6-1; J gene: TRBJ2-2
CDR3 protein: CASSLADSQETQYF; V gene: TRBV14; J gene: TRBJ2-5
CDR3 protein: CASSSDVRDRAGYTF; V gene: TRBV7-2; J gene: TRBJ1-2
CDR3 protein: CASRHRTNTGELFF; V gene: TRBV27; J gene: TRBJ2-2
CDR3 protein: CASSLGVIRQGIETQYF; V gene: TRBV7-6; J gene: TRBJ2-5
CDR3 protein: CATSPGFTDEQYF; V gene: TRBV6-5; J gene: TRBJ2-7
CDR3 protein: CAIRDRGKNIQYF; V gene: TRBV27; J gene: TRBJ2-4
CDR3 protein: CASSLAEGSRAFF; V gene: TRBV5-6; J gene: TRBJ1-1
CDR3 protein: CASSPVGGFLSYEQYF; V gene: TRBV27; J gene: TRBJ2-7
CDR3 protein: CASRKLLSGRDGDEQFF; V gene: TRBV11-2; J gene: TRBJ2-1
CDR3 protein: CASSAGTRQETQYF; V gene: TRBV19; J gene: TRBJ2-5
CDR3 protein: CASSPVRKTYEQYF; V gene: TRBV7-9; J gene: TRBJ2-7
CDR3 protein: CASTPQGDTEAFF; V gene: TRBV28; J gene: TRBJ1-1
CDR3 protein: CSTPGTGDNGYTF; V gene: TRBV20-1; J gene: TRBJ1-2
CDR3 protein: CASSRRSGTPYEQYF; V gene: TRBV7-2; J gene: TRBJ2-7
CDR3 protein: CASSENRITNYGYTF; V gene: TRBV7-2; J gene: TRBJ1-2
CDR3 protein: CASSILASSSYNEQFF; V gene: TRBV27; J gene: TRBJ2-1
CDR3 protein: CSARSYNEQFF; V gene: TRBV20-1; J gene: TRBJ2-1
CDR3 protein: CASSRQARSGNTIYF; V gene: TRBV3-1; J gene: TRBJ1-3
CDR3 protein: CASSRGPTNEKLFF; V gene: TRBV4-1; J gene: TRBJ1-4
CDR3 protein: CASSTGGPYGYTF; V gene: TRBV6-6; J gene: TRBJ1-2
CDR3 protein: CAIRADRGNNQPQHF; V gene: TRBV10-3; J gene: TRBJ1-5
CDR3 protein: CASSLRGEGEKLFF; V gene: TRBV5-1; J gene: TRBJ1-4
CDR3 protein: CASSPRVRTDTQYF; V gene: TRBV18; J gene: TRBJ2-3
CDR3 protein: CASSLMGQVTDTQYF; V gene: TRBV27; J gene: TRBJ2-3
CDR3 protein: CASSPTPAATGELFF; V gene: TRBV5-4; J gene: TRBJ2-2
CDR3 protein: CSARLARGGETQYF; V gene: TRBV20-1; J gene: TRBJ2-5
CDR3 protein: CSAIGSTDTQYF; V gene: TRBV20-1; J gene: TRBJ2-3
CDR3 protein: CASSQEGQAGYTF; V gene: TRBV4-3; J gene: TRBJ1-2
CDR3 protein: CASSAWQTGSYGYTF; V gene: TRBV5-6; J gene: TRBJ1-2
CDR3 protein: CASSAGLAGGRNTGELFF; V gene: TRBV6-5; J gene: TRBJ2-2